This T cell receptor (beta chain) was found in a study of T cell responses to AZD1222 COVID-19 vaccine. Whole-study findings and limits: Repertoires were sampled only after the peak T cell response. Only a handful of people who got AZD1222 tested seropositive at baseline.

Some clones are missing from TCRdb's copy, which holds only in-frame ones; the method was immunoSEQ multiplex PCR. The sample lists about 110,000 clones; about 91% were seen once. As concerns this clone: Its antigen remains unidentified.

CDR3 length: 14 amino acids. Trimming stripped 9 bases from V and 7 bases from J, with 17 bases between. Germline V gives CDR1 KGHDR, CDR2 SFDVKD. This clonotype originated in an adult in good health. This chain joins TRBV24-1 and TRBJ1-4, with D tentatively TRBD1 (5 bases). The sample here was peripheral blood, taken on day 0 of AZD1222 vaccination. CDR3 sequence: CATGDRGESEKLFF. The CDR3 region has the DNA TGTGCCACCGGGGACCGGGGGGAGTCTGAAAAACTGTTTTTT.